The 10 T cell receptor beta chains listed next were all sequenced from one sample in a study of cytomegalovirus exposure and HLA in healthy donors. Researchers ran the PCR with 60 Vbeta and 13 Jbeta primers. The repertoire was sequenced with immunoSEQ multiplex PCR; TCRdb's copy has only in-frame clones and lacks some. The sample holds 140,000 to 150,000 clones; about four fifths are singletons and the top ten take about 2.4%. Source material: PBMCs. All receptors derive from a woman aged 18-29 years in good health and CMV-seropositive.

The chain links TRBV6-1 to TRBJ2-1; 7 bases match TRBD2. V lost 5 bases and J lost 9; bases outside the gene matches: 13. The CDR3 is 15 amino acids. Germline CDR1 MNHNS, CDR2 SASEGT. In DNA, the CDR3 is TGTGCCAGCAGTCCTACTAGCGAGACCCTCGGTGAGCAGTTCTTC. Translation gives CASSPTSETLGEQFF.

J is TRBJ1-2 and V is TRBV6-6, with a possible D match to TRBD1 (6 bases). The CDR3 covers 13 residues. Germline V CDR1 and CDR2: MNHNY, SVGAGI (reference sequence). Trimming removed 8 bases from V and 7 bases from J, with 17 bases in between. CDR3: CASSPGGGGGYTF. CDR3 coding DNA: TGTGCCAGCTCTCCCGGGGGCGGGGGTGGCTACACCTTC.

V gene TRBV18 combines with J gene TRBJ1-1; 7 nucleotides line up with TRBD1. In germline, CDR1 is KGHSH, CDR2 LQKENI. V lost 3 bases, J lost 7 bases, and 8 bases stayed unmatched. This CDR3 comprises 14 residues. The DNA for the CDR3 is TGTGCCAGCTCACCCACAGGGGCCCGTGGTGAAGCTTTCTTT. Amino acid sequence: CASSPTGARGEAFF.

The genes are TRBV7-2 and TRBJ1-2, with D perhaps matching TRBD1 (5 bases). The V end lost 5 bases, the J end lost 5 bases, and 15 bases lay between the germline ends. The CDR3 consists of 14 residues. CDR1 and CDR2 (germline): SGHTA, FQGNSA. CDR3 bases: TGTGCCAGCAGCCCTGGGGGGGGTACTTATGGCTACACCTTC. Translating gives CASSPGGGTYGYTF.

The V gene is TRBV5-1, the J gene TRBJ2-7; 10 bases are shared with TRBD1. Trimming took 3 bases from V and 5 from J; bases not matched to a gene: 11. This CDR3 comprises 16 residues. Per the germline V gene, CDR1 is SGHRS and CDR2 is YFSETQ. The CDR3: CASSWGGGGTGDEQYF. CDR3 sequence (DNA): TGCGCCAGCAGCTGGGGAGGGGGGGGGACAGGGGACGAGCAGTACTTC.

Note on this clone: The identical CDR3 is also encoded by other nucleotide sequences in the sample. The V call is TRBV5-1, the J call TRBJ2-7; TRBD1 matches at 10 bases. The V gene end was trimmed by 6 bases and the J gene end by 3 bases; junction bases not matched to a gene: 3. The V gene's germline CDR1 is SGHRS and CDR2 YFSETQ. The CDR3 consists of 13 residues. The CDR3, as DNA: TGCGCCAGCACTAGGACAGGGGGCTACGAGCAGTACTTC. As protein: CASTRTGGYEQYF.

The V call is TRBV2, the J call TRBJ2-5; tentative D call: TRBD1 (6 bases). The CDR3 runs to 15 residues. V was trimmed by 4 bases and J by 9 bases, leaving 21 bases between them. The germline V gene has CDR1 SNHLY and CDR2 FYNNEI. CDR3 in DNA: TGTGCCAGCAGTGTCGACAGGTGGACGGAGTATGCCCAGTACTTC. Its translation is CASSVDRWTEYAQYF.

The table lists this clone with a few counts. The junction departs from germline at one end; a sequencing error may be responsible. The CDR3 here is CACSVRPLDIGNTIYF. The CDR3 nucleotides are TGTGCCTGCAGTGTCAGGCCCTTGGATATAGGAAACACCATATATTTT. V gene TRBV6-1 combines with J gene TRBJ1-3; D gene unclear. The CDR3 has 16 amino acids. Germline-derived CDR1 and CDR2 are MNHNS and SASEGT.

Notes on this clone: This CDR3 fails to terminate in the conserved phenylalanine or tryptophan, so it likely reflects a read error. The limits of the CDR3 on the DNA are not certain, so only TCRdb's listed CDR3 is given. The chain uses TRBV6-1 and TRBJ1-2; no check of the table's D call, TRBD1, against the DNA was made. The CDR3 comprises 14 residues, both ends counted. The germline gives CDR1 MNHNS, CDR2 SASEGT. CDR3: CASTRDRGRGVFSC.

This clone was recorded a few times. V usage is TRBV6-5 and J usage is TRBJ1-1; D uncertain. Germline CDR1 reads MNHEY; CDR2 reads SVGAGI. The V end was cut by 6 bases, the J end by 1 base, with 9 bases between. The CDR3 extends over 13 amino acids. The chain's CDR3 is CASSPFRNTEAFF. CDR3 DNA: TGTGCCAGCAGCCCCTTCCGGAACACTGAAGCTTTCTTT.